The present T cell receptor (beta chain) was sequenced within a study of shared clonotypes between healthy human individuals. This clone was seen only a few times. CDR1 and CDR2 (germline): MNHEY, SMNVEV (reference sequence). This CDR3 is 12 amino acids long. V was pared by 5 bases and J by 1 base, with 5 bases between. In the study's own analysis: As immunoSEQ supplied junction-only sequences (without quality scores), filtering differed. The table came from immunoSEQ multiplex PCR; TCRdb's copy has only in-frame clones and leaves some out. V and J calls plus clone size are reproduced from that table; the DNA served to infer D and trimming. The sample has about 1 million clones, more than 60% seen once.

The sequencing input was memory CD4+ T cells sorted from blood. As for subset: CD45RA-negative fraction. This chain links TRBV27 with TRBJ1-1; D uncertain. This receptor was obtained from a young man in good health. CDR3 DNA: TGTGCCAGCAGTGGACGGAACACTGAAGCTTTCTTT. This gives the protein CASSGRNTEAFF.